Presented here are 10 T cell receptor beta chains from one specimen sequenced in a study. Libraries were prepared by immunoSEQ multiplex PCR; TCRdb keeps only in-frame clonotypes and omits some of them. Seen here are 60,000 to 75,000 clones, 90% to 95% observed once, and the top ten hold roughly 4.5%. The source material was PBMCs. These TCRs come from a man aged 40-55 years with rheumatoid arthritis.

This clone was seen a few times. The chain carries TRBV18 and TRBJ1-5; 8 bases map to TRBD1. The junction had 8 bases not matched to a gene; V was cut back by 5 bases and J by 2 bases. The CDR3 is made up of 16 amino acids. Per the germline V gene, CDR1 is KGHSH and CDR2 is LQKENI. DNA of the CDR3: TGTGCCAGCTCATCTTATACAGGGGGTGGCAATCAGCCCCAGCATTTT. This translates into CASSSYTGGGNQPQHF.

The chain links TRBV7-9 to TRBJ2-7; TRBD2 aligns across 8 bases. In germline, CDR1 is SEHNR, CDR2 FQNEAQ (reference sequence). J lost 1 base, V lost 3 bases, and 11 bases had no gene match. The CDR3 is 17 residues long. The CDR3 DNA sequence: TGTGCCAGCAGCTTCCTTTTAAGCGGGGGCATTTCCTACGAGCAGTACTTC. It yields the protein CASSFLLSGGISYEQYF.

The gene calls are TRBV3-1 (or the pseudogene TRBV3-2) and TRBJ2-1; TRBD2 aligns across 12 bases. The CDR3 is 14 residues long. Germline CDR1 LGHDT, CDR2 YNNKEL (reference sequence). The V and J ends lost 5 bases and 8 bases, in that order; junction bases with no gene match: 4. The CDR3 sequence is CASSKLAGGYEQFF. The CDR3 DNA reads TGTGCCAGCAGCAAACTAGCGGGGGGCTATGAGCAGTTCTTC.

The CDR3 here is CASSPYDGYTEAFF. The DNA for the CDR3 is TGTGCCAGCAGCCCCTATGATGGGTACACTGAAGCTTTCTTT. The gene calls are TRBV28 and TRBJ1-1, with unresolved D. CDR3 size: 14 residues. V gave up 6 bases and J gave up 3 bases, with 14 bases separating them. The germline V gene encodes CDR1 MDHEN and CDR2 SYDVKM. The whole variable domain, remainder taken from reference TRBV28 and TRBJ1-1, is DVKVTQSSRYLVKRTGEKVFLECVQDMDHENMFWYRQDPGLGLRLIYFSYDVKMKEKGDIPEGYSVSREKKERFSLILESASTNQTSMYLCASSPYDGYTEAFFGQGTRLTVV.

This clone was detected only once. The V and J genes are TRBV2 and TRBJ2-1, with 10 bases that match TRBD2. CDR1 is SNHLY and CDR2 is FYNNEI in the germline V gene. Trimming cost V 2 bases and J 0 bases; bases outside gene matches: 16. The CDR3 is 21 amino acids. The CDR3: CASSENSWTSGEPSSYNEQFF. The CDR3 DNA sequence: TGTGCCAGCAGTGAAAATTCTTGGACTAGCGGCGAACCGAGCTCCTACAATGAGCAGTTCTTC.

The chain uses TRBV28 and TRBJ2-2, with D perhaps given as TRBD1 or TRBD2 (5 bases each). The V gene lost 1 base and the J gene lost 5 bases, with 14 bases spanning the gap. Germline V CDR1 and CDR2: MDHEN, SYDVKM. The length of the CDR3 is 16 residues. The CDR3 protein is CASSLFRQGGTGELFF. The CDR3 DNA reads as TGTGCCAGCAGTTTATTTCGGCAGGGCGGGACCGGGGAGCTGTTTTTT.

This chain joins TRBV6-5 and TRBJ2-7; no clear D. V lost 6 bases, J lost 6 bases, and 12 bases lay in between. From germline, CDR1 is MNHEY and CDR2 SVGAGI. This CDR3 comprises 12 residues. The CDR3 region is CASSRRAPEQYF. As DNA, the CDR3 is TGTGCCAGCAGCCGCCGGGCGCCCGAGCAGTACTTC.

The rearrangement joins TRBV29-1 to TRBJ2-7, with D perhaps given as TRBD1 or TRBD2 (6 bases each). V was pared by 2 bases and J by 5 bases, with 10 bases between. Germline V gives CDR1 SQVTM, CDR2 ANQGSEA. There are 12 residues in the CDR3. Here the CDR3 reads CSVEQGRNEQYF. In DNA, the CDR3 is TGCAGCGTTGAACAGGGGAGGAACGAGCAGTACTTC.

This clone was recorded once. V and J are TRBV7-2 and TRBJ1-4, with D hard to call. V was shortened by 6 bases and J by 6 bases, with 8 bases between the two germline ends. The CDR3 covers 12 residues. Germline assignment: CDR1 SGHTA and CDR2 FQGNSA. The CDR3 bases are TGTGCCAGCAGGGGTAAGGATGAAAAACTGTTTTTT. Encoded protein: CASRGKDEKLFF.

The chain carries TRBV24-1 and TRBJ2-5; 7 positions agree with TRBD1. CDR1 and CDR2 from the germline V gene are KGHDR and SFDVKD. The V segment lost 3 bases and the J segment 3 bases; nucleotides outside the gene matches: 6. This CDR3 is built from 15 residues. The CDR3 DNA is TGTGCCACCAGTGATCCGGGACAGCCTAAAGAGACCCAGTACTTC. Protein sequence: CATSDPGQPKETQYF.